A single sample is the source of the 20 T cell receptor beta chains below, sequenced in a study of blood T cell repertoires in COVID-19. TCRdb keeps only in-frame clones here, not all; method: immunoSEQ multiplex PCR. This repertoire shows 240,000 or so clones, around 85% found once; its top ten account for more than 8%. Sequencing used peripheral blood. The receptors stem from a woman aged 80 or over with acute or convalescent COVID-19.

DNA for the CDR3: TGTGCCAGCACCGAATGGACAGGAGGGGGGAACACTGAAGCTTTCTTT. Its translation is CASTEWTGGGNTEAFF. The chain carries TRBV28 and TRBJ1-1; 7 bases are shared with TRBD1. CDR3 length equals 16 residues. Germline loops: CDR1 MDHEN, CDR2 SYDVKM. V lost 7 bases, J lost 1 base, and 12 bases stayed unmatched.

This sequence joins TRBV6-5 and TRBJ2-3, with D maybe TRBD2 (5 bases). Trimming took 7 bases from V and 1 from J, leaving 12 bases between them. Germline CDR1 and CDR2: MNHEY and SVGAGI. The CDR3 runs to 14 residues. CDR3 residues: CASNDPLGTDTQYF. CDR3 DNA sequence: TGTGCCAGCAACGACCCACTAGGCACAGATACGCAGTATTTT.

As for this clone: Other DNA sequences of this sample code for an identical CDR3. This CDR3 reads CASSSTGGGQPQHF. In nucleotides, the CDR3 is TGTGCCAGCAGTTCCACAGGGGGCGGTCAGCCCCAGCATTTT. The chain carries TRBV27 and TRBJ1-5; 9 bases line up with TRBD1. This CDR3 region has 14 residues. The V segment lost 4 bases and the J segment 6 bases; nucleotides outside the gene matches: 4. The germline CDR1 and CDR2 sequences are MNHEY and SMNVEV (reference sequence).

The J gene is TRBJ2-5, the V gene TRBV10-2; 7 bases are shared with TRBD1. Germline CDR1 is WSHSY and CDR2 is SAAADI. Unmatched junction bases numbered 10, after V lost 4 bases and J lost 5 bases. This CDR3 has 15 amino acids. As DNA, the CDR3 is TGCGCCAGCAGTGTTACAGGGGCGCGGAGGGAGACCCAGTACTTC. This translates into CASSVTGARRETQYF.

The chain uses TRBV7-9 and TRBJ2-7; possible D gene TRBD1, 6 bases. CDR1 and CDR2 (germline): SEHNR, FQNEAQ (reference sequence). The CDR3 covers 15 residues. Trimming shortened V by 5 bases and J by 0 bases, and 14 bases separated the two germline ends. The CDR3 DNA reads as TGTGCCAGCAGCCGAAGAGGGGACACCTCCTACGAGCAGTACTTC. Its protein product is CASSRRGDTSYEQYF. Full variable domain (missing parts from reference TRBV7-9 and TRBJ2-7): DTGVSQNPRHKITKRGQNVTFRCDPISEHNRLYWYRQTLGQGPEFLTYFQNEAQLEKSRLLSDRFSAERPKGSFSTLEIQRTEQGDSAMYLCASSRRGDTSYEQYFGPGTRLTVT.

This chain connects TRBV28 to TRBJ2-1; D not resolved. This CDR3 has 13 residues. Trimming stripped 6 bases from V and 3 bases from J, with 9 bases between. Germline V lookup: CDR1 MDHEN, CDR2 SYDVKM. The CDR3 DNA reads TGTGCCAGCAGACCTCCGGGCTACAATGAGCAGTTCTTC. Translating it yields CASRPPGYNEQFF. The variable domain in full, with the rest retrieved from reference TRBV28 and TRBJ2-1, is DVKVTQSSRYLVKRTGEKVFLECVQDMDHENMFWYRQDPGLGLRLIYFSYDVKMKEKGDIPEGYSVSREKKERFSLILESASTNQTSMYLCASRPPGYNEQFFGPGTRLTVL.

The rearrangement joins TRBV7-3 to TRBJ1-6; 10 bases map to TRBD1. From germline, CDR1 is SGHTA and CDR2 FQGTGA. The CDR3 loop spans 16 amino acids. Unmatched junction bases numbered 10, after V lost 5 bases and J lost 9 bases. The CDR3, as DNA: TGTGCCAGCAGCATCACCGGGACAGGGGAGAGTTCACCCCTCCACTTT. The encoded protein is CASSITGTGESSPLHF.

The chain carries TRBV6-1 and TRBJ1-2; D is uncertain. The V gene's germline CDR1 is MNHNS and CDR2 SASEGT. V lost 3 bases and J 4 bases, leaving 6 bases between the germline ends. The CDR3 is 12 residues long. The CDR3 coding sequence is TGTGCCAGCAGTGATTCCGTCTATGGCTACACCTTC. Residues: CASSDSVYGYTF.

The rearrangement uses TRBV3-1 (or the pseudogene TRBV3-2) and TRBJ1-5, with 10 bases identical to TRBD1. This CDR3 is built from 15 residues. V was clipped by 5 bases and J by 6 bases; unmatched bases: 7. Per the germline V gene, CDR1 is LGHDT and CDR2 is YNNKEL (reference sequence). The CDR3 region is CASSGGQGSVQPQHF. CDR3 nucleotide sequence: TGTGCCAGCAGCGGGGGACAGGGGTCGGTTCAGCCCCAGCATTTT.

The chain is built from TRBV19 and TRBJ2-6, with D possibly being TRBD1 (6 bases). Per germline, CDR1 LNHDA and CDR2 SQIVND (reference sequence). V dropped 5 bases and J dropped 0 bases, with 11 bases sitting between them. The CDR3 sequence is 16 residues long. The CDR3 spells CASSLTGNSGANVLTF. CDR3 sequence (DNA): TGTGCCAGTAGTTTAACAGGGAACTCTGGGGCCAACGTCCTGACTTTC. The complete variable domain, with remaining parts taken from reference TRBV19 and TRBJ2-6, reads DGGITQSPKYLFRKEGQNVTLSCEQNLNHDAMYWYRQDPGQGLRLIYYSQIVNDFQKGDIAEGYSVSREKKESFPLTVTSAQKNPTAFYLCASSLTGNSGANVLTFGAGSRLTVL.

This chain joins TRBV6-2 or TRBV6-3 and TRBJ2-5; D not resolved. CDR1 is MNHEY and CDR2 is SVGEGT in the germline V gene. This CDR3 spans 15 amino acids. Deletions cut 5 bases from V and 0 bases from J, with 13 bases between. In DNA form, the CDR3 reads TGTGCCAGCAGTCGTCCGACTGATTACCAAGAGACCCAGTACTTC. Its translation: CASSRPTDYQETQYF.

J is TRBJ2-3 and V is TRBV3-1 (or the pseudogene TRBV3-2); 7 nucleotides align to TRBD2. The CDR3 has 15 amino acids. Germline CDR1 reads LGHDT; CDR2 reads YNNKEL (reference sequence). The V segment lost 4 bases and the J segment 5 bases; nucleotides outside the gene matches: 9. The CDR3 reads CASSPAGRGEDTQYF. CDR3 sequence (DNA): TGTGCCAGCAGCCCAGCGGGAAGAGGGGAAGATACGCAGTATTTT.

The chain recombines TRBV4-1 with TRBJ2-2, with 12 bases aligning to TRBD2. Germline values: CDR1 MGHRA, CDR2 YSYEKL. The CDR3 length is 18 residues. After removal of 5 bases from V and 0 bases from J, the junction contained 7 bases not matched to a gene. The CDR3 reads CASSTRTSGDSNTGELFF. The CDR3 DNA is TGCGCCAGCAGCACCCGGACTAGCGGGGACTCGAACACCGGGGAGCTGTTTTTT.

The chain employs TRBV2 and TRBJ1-6, with D perhaps TRBD1 (5 bases). V was shortened by 7 bases and J by 1 base, with 23 bases between the two germline ends. Germline loops: CDR1 SNHLY, CDR2 FYNNEI. The CDR3 is made up of 19 amino acids. The CDR3 sequence is CASTPDVAVPGSYNSPLHF. CDR3 sequence (DNA): TGTGCCAGCACCCCTGATGTGGCAGTCCCAGGGTCCTATAATTCACCCCTCCACTTT.

The genes are TRBV18 and TRBJ2-1, with TRBD1 matching 11 bases. The ends lost 1 base at V and 7 bases at J; junction bases unmatched: 6. The CDR3 totals 16 residues. Germline V CDR1 and CDR2: KGHSH, LQKENI. The CDR3 region is CASSPRGGQGANEQFF. Here the CDR3 DNA reads TGTGCCAGCTCACCACGCGGAGGACAGGGGGCGAATGAGCAGTTCTTC.

The chain couples TRBV14 to TRBJ2-5; unclear D gene. CDR3 length: 16 amino acids. Germline lookup yields CDR1 SGHDN and CDR2 FVKESK. Trimming stripped 1 base from V and 4 bases from J, with 16 bases between. This CDR3 is CASSQARGPGGETQYF. The CDR3 DNA reads as TGTGCCAGCAGCCAAGCAAGAGGCCCGGGTGGAGAGACCCAGTACTTC.

V is TRBV7-2 and J is TRBJ1-4; D uncertain. The V gene lost 1 base and the J gene lost 5 bases, with 14 bases spanning the gap. CDR3 length: 16 amino acids. Germline assignment: CDR1 SGHTA and CDR2 FQGNSA. The CDR3: CASSLGARPENEKLFF. CDR3 bases: TGTGCCAGCAGCTTAGGGGCGCGACCGGAAAATGAAAAACTGTTTTTT.

The chain is built from TRBV15 and TRBJ2-3; TRBD2 aligns across 13 bases. Germline-derived CDR1 and CDR2 are LNHNV and YYDKDF (reference sequence). This CDR3 is built from 16 residues. The V gene end was trimmed by 3 bases and the J gene end by 6 bases; junction bases not matched to a gene: 6. The CDR3 spells CATSSELAGGRDTQYF. CDR3 DNA: TGTGCCACCAGCAGCGAACTAGCGGGGGGGCGGGATACGCAGTATTTT.

This clone came up once. The rearrangement links TRBV11-2 to TRBJ2-3, with D tentatively TRBD2 (6 bases). CDR1 is SGHAT, CDR2 FQNNGV, per germline. Trimming shortened V by 0 bases and J by 2 bases, and 12 bases separated the two germline ends. The CDR3 loop spans 16 amino acids. CDR3 DNA: TGTGCCAGCAGCTTAGATTCCGGGGGTCCCACAGATACGCAGTATTTT. Translating it yields CASSLDSGGPTDTQYF.

V and J are TRBV2 and TRBJ2-2; perhaps TRBD2 as D (6 bases). The CDR3 is 17 amino acids. Trimming removed 0 bases at V and 7 bases at J, with 18 bases between. The germline V gene encodes CDR1 SNHLY and CDR2 FYNNEI. The CDR3 region has the DNA TGTGCCAGCAGTGAAGCGCTTCTAGCCGGTAGCGGCGGGGAGCTGTTTTTT. It translates to CASSEALLAGSGGELFF.